The subject of this entry is one TCR beta chain. This CDR3 comprises 13 residues. Germline-derived CDR1 and CDR2 are SGHDN and FVKESK. J lost 3 bases, V lost 4 bases, and 2 bases had no gene match. The data derive from a study of blood T cell repertoires in COVID-19. Study as a whole: COVID-19 samples from acute and convalescent phases originated in the United States, Italy and Spain. T cells, B-cell-depleted T cells, or PBMCs supplied cDNA or gDNA.

In the study's own analysis: From reference gene primer amplification, estimates of nucleated cell counts were derived. The repertoire was sequenced with immunoSEQ multiplex PCR; TCRdb's copy has only in-frame clones and lacks some. Clonal size and the V and J genes are those of that table, whereas D and trimming came from the DNA. This sample yields fewer than 200,000 clones, of which 88% are seen a single time; 6% belongs to the top ten. The receptor's source is a man aged 40-55 years with active or convalescent COVID-19. The gene calls are TRBV14 and TRBJ2-7; 8 bases match TRBD1. The sequencing sample was made of peripheral blood. CDR3 in DNA: TGTGCCAGCAGCCCAGGACAGGGCTACGAGCAGTACTTC. Translating gives CASSPGQGYEQYF.